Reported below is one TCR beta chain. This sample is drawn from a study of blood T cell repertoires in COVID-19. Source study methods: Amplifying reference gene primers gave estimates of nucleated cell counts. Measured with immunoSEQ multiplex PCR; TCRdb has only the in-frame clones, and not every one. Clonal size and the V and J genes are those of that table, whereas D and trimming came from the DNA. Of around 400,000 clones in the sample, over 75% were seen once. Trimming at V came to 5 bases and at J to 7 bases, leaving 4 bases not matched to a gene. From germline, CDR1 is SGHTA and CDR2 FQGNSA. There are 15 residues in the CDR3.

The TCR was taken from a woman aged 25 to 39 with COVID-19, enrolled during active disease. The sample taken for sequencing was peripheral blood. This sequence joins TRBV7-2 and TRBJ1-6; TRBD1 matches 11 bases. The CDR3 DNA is TGTGCCAGCAGCCAGGGGACAGGGGGAAATTCACCCCTCCACTTT. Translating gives CASSQGTGGNSPLHF.